The clone carrying this T cell receptor (beta chain) has just a few counts. Its antigen is as yet unknown. The entry originates in a study of human thymus T cells. Study results and limitations: Thymic and blood repertoires seemed to show skewed V and J gene use.

In corrective heart surgery, resections were taken, and these provided the thymus tissue. The assay was immunoSEQ multiplex PCR, and TCRdb's table has in-frame clones only and misses some. The sample shows tens of thousands of clones, roughly 94% of them seen only once. V lost 6 bases, J lost 5 bases, and 7 bases lay in between. CDR1 is SQVTM, CDR2 ANQGSEA, per germline. This CDR3 region has 10 residues. The V gene is TRBV29-1, the J gene TRBJ1-1, with D uncertain. This clonotype was sampled from a girl under three years old with a congenital heart defect but otherwise immunologically healthy. Sample: thymus tissue. The CDR3 nucleotides read TGCAGCGTGGGATGGACTGAAGCTTTCTTT. Its translation: CSVGWTEAFF.